These 8 T cell receptor beta chains were sequenced from one sample in a study of blood T cell repertoires in COVID-19 (dated by TCRdb to about 2020). The library came from the immunoSEQ multiplex PCR assay. The table was pulled from immuneACCESS by TCRdb, which kept in-frame rearrangements only. Such tables lose some clones; where checked, under half of the loss comes from unresolved V genes, and the rest has no known cause. The sample records over 85,000 clones, around 87% of which are singletons. Clones ranked in the top ten supply approximately 20% of the sample. Sequencing was performed on peripheral blood. Receptors originate from a human donor in a cohort sampled during active COVID-19.

The chain links TRBV28 to TRBJ1-4; 7 positions agree with TRBD1. Germline loops: CDR1 MDHEN, CDR2 SYDVKM. There are 17 residues in the CDR3. V trimming: 3 bases; J trimming: 8 bases; junction bases outside the gene matches: 15. The CDR3 DNA is TGTGCCAGCAGTTTGGGGACAGAGAACAACCTCCGGGAAAAACTGTTTTTT. Its protein product is CASSLGTENNLREKLFF.

This sequence joins TRBV14 and TRBJ2-1; tentatively, D is TRBD2 (5 bases). This CDR3 is 11 amino acids long. Trimming cost V 4 bases and J 10 bases, with 8 bases left between them. CDR1 is SGHDN, CDR2 FVKESK, per germline. CDR3 in DNA: TGTGCCAGCAGCCTGTGGGAGGAGCAGTTCTTC. This translates into CASSLWEEQFF. Filled out from reference TRBV14 and TRBJ2-1, the complete variable domain reads EAGVTQFPSHSVIEKGQTVTLRCDPISGHDNLYWYRRVMGKEIKFLLHFVKESKQDESGMPNNRFLAERTGGTYSTLKVQPAELEDSGVYFCASSLWEEQFFGPGTRLTVL.

This sequence joins TRBV5-1 and TRBJ1-1; tentatively, D is TRBD1 (5 bases). This CDR3 contains 15 residues. Germline-derived CDR1 and CDR2 are SGHRS and YFSETQ. The V end was cut by 2 bases, the J end by 0 bases, with 11 bases between. This CDR3 is CASSLSPGMNTEAFF. Here the CDR3 DNA reads TGCGCCAGCAGCTTATCGCCAGGGATGAACACTGAAGCTTTCTTT.

This clone turned up a few times. V gene TRBV19 combines with J gene TRBJ1-5, with D possibly being TRBD1 (6 bases). Germline-derived CDR1 and CDR2 are LNHDA and SQIVND (reference sequence). The V end lost 4 bases, the J end lost 3 bases, and 13 bases lay between the germline ends. The CDR3 extends over 15 amino acids. CDR3 residues: CASSTQGSFNQPQHF. The CDR3 region has the DNA TGTGCCAGTAGTACCCAGGGGTCTTTCAATCAGCCCCAGCATTTT.

The chain has TRBV6-5 and TRBJ1-5; D not certain. CDR3 length: 13 amino acids. The V gene lost 7 bases and the J gene lost 7 bases, with 14 bases spanning the gap. Germline CDR1 MNHEY, CDR2 SVGAGI. In DNA, the CDR3 is TGTGCCAGCACCCGAGGTGAAGGACAGCCCCAGCATTTT. It encodes CASTRGEGQPQHF.

V usage is TRBV5-1 and J usage is TRBJ1-6; 7 bases align to TRBD1. The CDR3 covers 14 residues. The V gene's germline CDR1 is SGHRS and CDR2 YFSETQ. V gave up 3 bases and J gave up 7 bases; unmatched junction bases: 4. The CDR3 nucleotides read TGCGCCAGCAGCTACCAGGGGGAGAATTCACCCCTCCACTTT. Protein product: CASSYQGENSPLHF. Looking up the rest from reference TRBV5-1 and TRBJ1-6 gives the full variable domain: KAGVTQTPRYLIKTRGQQVTLSCSPISGHRSVSWYQQTPGQGLQFLFEYFSETQRNKGNFPGRFSGRQFSNSRSEMNVSTLELGDSALYLCASSYQGENSPLHFGNGTRLTVT.

The J gene is TRBJ2-2, the V gene TRBV14; D is uncertain. The CDR3 sequence is 14 residues long. Germline CDR1 and CDR2: SGHDN and FVKESK. The V gene lost 0 bases and the J gene lost 6 bases, with 8 bases spanning the gap. The CDR3 here is CASSQDLFAGELFF. CDR3 nucleotides: TGTGCCAGCAGCCAAGATCTCTTTGCCGGGGAGCTGTTTTTT. Full variable domain (remainder filled in from reference TRBV14 and TRBJ2-2): EAGVTQFPSHSVIEKGQTVTLRCDPISGHDNLYWYRRVMGKEIKFLLHFVKESKQDESGMPNNRFLAERTGGTYSTLKVQPAELEDSGVYFCASSQDLFAGELFFGEGSRLTVL.

V gene TRBV20-1 combines with J gene TRBJ1-2; no reliable D call. V was trimmed by 3 bases and J by 4 bases, leaving 15 bases between them. This CDR3 spans 14 amino acids. Germline V CDR1 and CDR2: DFQATT, SNEGSKA (reference sequence). This CDR3 is CSASLSRLSYGYTF. The CDR3 DNA is TGCAGTGCTAGTTTATCCCGTCTCTCCTATGGCTACACCTTC.